These 3 T cell receptor beta chains originate from one sample sequenced in a study of blood T cell repertoires in COVID-19 (dated by TCRdb to 2020 to 2022). Library preparation was by the immunoSEQ multiplex PCR assay. TCRdb took over this immuneACCESS table, retaining in-frame rearrangements with V and J assigned. Such tables are incomplete; in checked studies, under half of the missing clones stem from an unresolved V gene, and the remainder is unexplained. Counted in this sample were about 420,000 clones; about 90% of them appeared once. The ten largest clones represent 0.75% to 0.85% of the sample. Sequences were obtained from peripheral blood. These receptors all come from a man aged 18 to 29 with COVID-19, enrolled during active disease.

This clone was recorded once. The chain combines TRBV7-6 with TRBJ2-3, with 7 bases matching TRBD2. Germline assignment: CDR1 SGHVS and CDR2 FNYEAQ. This CDR3 spans 15 amino acids. V shed 4 bases and J 3 bases; nucleotides not matched to a gene: 7. The CDR3 sequence: CASSSRTSRTDTQYF. CDR3 in DNA: TGTGCCAGCAGCTCAAGGACTAGTCGGACAGATACGCAGTATTTT.

This rearrangement joins TRBV15 to TRBJ2-5, with D perhaps TRBD1 (6 bases). The end of the DNA is better explained by TRBJ2-7, so the J call may be wrong. The CDR3 consists of 14 residues. Germline CDR1 is LNHNV and CDR2 is YYDKDF (reference sequence). The CDR3 region is CATSSRGLSYEQYF. In DNA, the CDR3 is TGTGCCACCAGCAGCAGGGGTCTCTCCTACGAGCAGTACTTC.

The sample holds one count of this clone. The chain combines TRBV13 with TRBJ2-3; 7 positions match TRBD2. J was trimmed by 6 bases and V by 4 bases; bases with no gene match: 16. Germline CDR1 PRHDT, CDR2 FYEKMQ (reference sequence). CDR3 length: 17 residues. The CDR3 loop reads CASSSLPSGALGDTQYF. The CDR3 nucleotides are TGTGCCAGCAGCTCTCTCCCTAGCGGCGCCCTAGGGGATACGCAGTATTTT.